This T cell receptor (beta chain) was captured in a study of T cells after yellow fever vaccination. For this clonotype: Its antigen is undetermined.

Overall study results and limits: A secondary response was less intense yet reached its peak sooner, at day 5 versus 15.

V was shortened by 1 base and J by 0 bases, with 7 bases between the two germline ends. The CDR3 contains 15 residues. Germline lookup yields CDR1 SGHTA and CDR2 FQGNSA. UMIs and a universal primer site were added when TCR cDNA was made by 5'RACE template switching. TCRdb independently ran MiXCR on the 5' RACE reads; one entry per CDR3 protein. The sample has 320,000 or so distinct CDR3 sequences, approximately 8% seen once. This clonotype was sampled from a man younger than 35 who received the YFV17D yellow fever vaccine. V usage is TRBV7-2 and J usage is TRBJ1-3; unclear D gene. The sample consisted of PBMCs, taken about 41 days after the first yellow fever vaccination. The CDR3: CASSLEGNSGNTIYF. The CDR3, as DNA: TGTGCCAGCAGCTTAGAAGGCAACTCTGGAAACACCATATATTTT.